This TCR beta chain was observed in a study of cytomegalovirus exposure and HLA in healthy donors. Whole-study findings and limits: Researchers catalogued about 160 TCR beta chains as cytomegalovirus-associated. A classifier reportedly called cytomegalovirus status with high sensitivity and specificity.

At collection, donors were nominally healthy, but unrecorded immune exposures were probable. Trimming removed 4 bases from V and 4 bases from J, with 15 bases in between. Per germline, CDR1 SGDLS and CDR2 YYNGEE. The CDR3 loop spans 16 amino acids. In regard to this clone: Its antigen is unknown.

It was with 60 Vbeta and 13 Jbeta primers that the PCR ran. The method was immunoSEQ multiplex PCR; TCRdb's version includes in-frame clones alone and lacks a portion of them. The sample records about 210,000 clones, around four fifths being singletons. This receptor was taken from a woman aged 50 to 65 in good health and CMV-seropositive. Sequencing was carried out using PBMCs. The chain links TRBV9 to TRBJ1-6, with D tentatively TRBD1 (6 bases). The CDR3 DNA reads TGTGCCAGCAGCAACCGTCCACAGGGTTATAATTCACCCCTCCACTTT. Translated, it gives CASSNRPQGYNSPLHF.